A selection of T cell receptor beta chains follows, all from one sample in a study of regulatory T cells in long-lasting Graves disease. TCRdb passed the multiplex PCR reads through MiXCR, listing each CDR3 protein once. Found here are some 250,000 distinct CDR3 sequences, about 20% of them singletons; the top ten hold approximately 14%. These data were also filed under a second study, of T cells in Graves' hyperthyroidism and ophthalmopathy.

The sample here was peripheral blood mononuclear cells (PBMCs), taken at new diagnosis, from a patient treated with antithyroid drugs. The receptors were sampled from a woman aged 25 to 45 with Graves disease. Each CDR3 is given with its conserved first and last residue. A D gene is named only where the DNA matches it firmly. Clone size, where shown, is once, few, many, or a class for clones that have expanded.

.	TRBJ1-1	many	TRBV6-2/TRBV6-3	TGTGCCAGCAGTGAAATGTGGGGACCGCTCCTTCAGAGCACTGAAGCTTTCTTT	CASSEMWGPLLQSTEAFF
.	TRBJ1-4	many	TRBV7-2	TGTGCCAGCAGCTTGGGCAGGTCGGGTGAAAAACTGTTTTTT	CASSLGRSGEKLFF
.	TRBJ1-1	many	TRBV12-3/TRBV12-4	TGTGCCAGCAGTTTGCAGGGGCAGGAAACTGAAGCTTTCTTT	CASSLQGQETEAFF
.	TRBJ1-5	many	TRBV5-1	TGTGCCAGCAGCTTGGCCGGGATCGGCAATCAGCCCCAGCATTTT	CASSLAGIGNQPQHF
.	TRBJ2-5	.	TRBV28	TGTGCCAGCTCCACAGGGTCGCGGGAGACCCAGTACTTC	CASSTGSRETQYF
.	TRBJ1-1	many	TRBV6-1	TGTGCCAGCAGGCCCCGGGAGGCGTTGAACACTGAAGCTTTCTTT	CASRPREALNTEAFF
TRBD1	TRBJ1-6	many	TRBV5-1	TGCGCCAGCAGCTCGTACCCGGGACAGGGGGGTACACCCCTCCACTTT	CASSSYPGQGGTPLHF
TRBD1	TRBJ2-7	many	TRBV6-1	TGTGCCAGCAGTGAAGGGTACTCAGGGGGTTGGCATATGTACGAGCAGTACTTC	CASSEGYSGGWHMYEQYF
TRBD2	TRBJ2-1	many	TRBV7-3	TGTGCCAGCAGCTCTCTAGCGGGGGGGACCAATGAGCAGTTCTTC	CASSSLAGGTNEQFF
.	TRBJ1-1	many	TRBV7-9	TGTGCCAGCAGCGTGACAGTAATGAACACTGAAGCTTTCTTT	CASSVTVMNTEAFF
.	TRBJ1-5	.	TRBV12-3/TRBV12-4	TGTGCCAGCAGTCCCGGGGAACTCTATCAGCCCCAGCATTTT	CASSPGELYQPQHF
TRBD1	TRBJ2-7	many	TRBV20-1	TGCAGTGTCACAGGTGGGACAGGGGGCTTGAACGAGCAGTACTTC	CSVTGGTGGLNEQYF
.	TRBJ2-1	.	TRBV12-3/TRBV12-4	TGTGCCAGCAACCCGTCGACTTCCTACAATGAGCAGTTCTTC	CASNPSTSYNEQFF
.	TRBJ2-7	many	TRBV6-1	TGTGCCAGCAGACCCTCGGCGGGCTCCTACGAGCAGTACTTC	CASRPSAGSYEQYF
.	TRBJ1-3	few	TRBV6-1	TGTGCCAGCAGGGAGGTTCGAAACACCATATATTTT	CASREVRNTIYF
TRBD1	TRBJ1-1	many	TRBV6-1	TGTGCCAGCAGTAGGGGGATCGGACAGGGACGTGCTTTCTTT	CASSRGIGQGRAFF
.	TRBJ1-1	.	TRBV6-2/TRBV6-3	TGTGCCAGCAGGGCGGACACTGAAGCTTTCTTT	CASRADTEAFF
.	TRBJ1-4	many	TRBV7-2	TGTGCCAGCAGCCTCATACAGGGCACTAATGAAAAACTGTTTTTT	CASSLIQGTNEKLFF
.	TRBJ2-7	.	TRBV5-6	TGTGCCAGCAGGGCTAGCGTATCCTACGAGCAGTACTTC	CASRASVSYEQYF
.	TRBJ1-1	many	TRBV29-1	TGCAGCGTTGAAAAGAGAATGAACACTGAAGCTTTCTTT	CSVEKRMNTEAFF
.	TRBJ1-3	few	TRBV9	TGTGCCAGCAGCGTAGAATGGGGTGGAAACACCATATATTTT	CASSVEWGGNTIYF
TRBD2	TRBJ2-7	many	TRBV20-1	TGCAGTGCTAGGGGACTAGCGGCCTACGAGCAGTACTTC	CSARGLAAYEQYF
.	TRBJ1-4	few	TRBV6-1	TGTGCCAGCACACAGGGAGGAACTAATGAAAAACTGTTTTTT	CASTQGGTNEKLFF
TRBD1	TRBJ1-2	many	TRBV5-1	TGCGCCAGCAGCTTGTCCGGGACAGGGGGCCGTGGCTACACCTTC	CASSLSGTGGRGYTF